What follows are 9 T cell receptor beta chains derived from one specimen sequenced in a study of blood T cell repertoires in COVID-19. Generated by immunoSEQ multiplex PCR, the TCRdb table keeps only in-frame clones and is missing some. In the table there are 200,000 to 250,000 clones, 80% to 85% of which are singletons. Source material: peripheral blood. Receptor source: a woman aged 30 to 39 who had recovered from COVID-19.

This chain connects TRBV6-5 to TRBJ2-7; TRBD2 might be the D (6 bases). The CDR3 runs to 13 residues. Germline lookup yields CDR1 MNHEY and CDR2 SVGAGI. V lost 6 bases, J lost 2 bases, and 11 bases lay in between. Written as DNA, the CDR3 is TGTGCCAGCAGCCCGGGGGTGACCTACGAGCAGTACTTC. This translates into CASSPGVTYEQYF.

This clone was seen just once. V gene TRBV30 combines with J gene TRBJ2-5, with unresolved D. The length of the CDR3 is 15 residues. Trimming pared 5 bases from V and 12 bases from J, leaving 28 bases between. Germline CDR1 and CDR2: GTSNPN and SVGIG (reference sequence). As DNA, the CDR3 is TGTGCCTGGTCCCCTGCTTCGTCCCTAGGTAGCCGGGAGTACTTC. It encodes CAWSPASSLGSREYF. Full variable domain (outside the CDR3, taken from reference TRBV30 and TRBJ2-5): SQTIHQWPATLVQPVGSPLSLECTVEGTSNPNLYWYRQAAGRGLQLLFYSVGIGQISSEVPQNLSASRPQDRQFILSSKKLLLSDSGFYLCAWSPASSLGSREYFGPGTRLLVL.

The CDR3 DNA reads TGTGCCAGTAGACGATATCATGGGACAGACAATCAGCCCCAGCATTTT. Translation gives CASRRYHGTDNQPQHF. The chain links TRBV19 to TRBJ1-5, with 7 bases aligning to TRBD1. Trimming cost V 6 bases and J 3 bases; bases outside gene matches: 11. The germline V gene has CDR1 LNHDA and CDR2 SQIVND (reference sequence). The CDR3 is 16 amino acids.

V and J are TRBV27 and TRBJ2-7; 11 bases match TRBD1. V dropped 6 bases and J dropped 3; count of bases not matched to a gene: 7. Germline V gene lookup returns CDR1 MNHEY and CDR2 SMNVEV (reference sequence). The CDR3 sequence is 15 residues long. The CDR3 here is CASRAWTGGYYEQYF. CDR3 bases: TGTGCCAGCAGGGCCTGGACAGGGGGCTACTACGAGCAGTACTTC.

The gene calls are TRBV30 and TRBJ1-5, with D unclear. V dropped 4 bases and J dropped 5 bases, with 18 bases sitting between them. CDR1 is GTSNPN and CDR2 is SVGIG in the germline V gene (reference sequence). This CDR3 comprises 15 residues. The CDR3 DNA reads TGTGCCTGGACGCGTCCCACGGGCGGGGATCAGCCCCAGCATTTT. As protein: CAWTRPTGGDQPQHF.

DNA for the CDR3: TGTGCCAGCAGTTTGGTTTCCGGACAGGGGGCTTCCTACGAGCAGTACTTC. Translated: CASSLVSGQGASYEQYF. V usage is TRBV28 and J usage is TRBJ2-7, with TRBD1 matching 11 bases. Unmatched junction bases numbered 8, after V lost 3 bases and J lost 1 base. The length of the CDR3 is 17 residues. Per germline, CDR1 MDHEN and CDR2 SYDVKM. Full variable domain (rest looked up from reference TRBV28 and TRBJ2-7): DVKVTQSSRYLVKRTGEKVFLECVQDMDHENMFWYRQDPGLGLRLIYFSYDVKMKEKGDIPEGYSVSREKKERFSLILESASTNQTSMYLCASSLVSGQGASYEQYFGPGTRLTVT.

The CDR3 reads CASSAGQGTNYGYTF. CDR3 DNA sequence: TGCGCCAGCAGCGCGGGACAGGGGACTAACTATGGCTACACCTTC. V gene TRBV5-1 combines with J gene TRBJ1-2; 10 bases match TRBD1. CDR3 length equals 15 residues. Germline V lookup: CDR1 SGHRS, CDR2 YFSETQ. J was trimmed by 0 bases and V by 4 bases; bases with no gene match: 3.

This clone has just one count. This chain uses TRBV29-1 with TRBJ2-7, with 10 bases that match TRBD2. Germline-derived CDR1 and CDR2 are SQVTM and ANQGSEA. The CDR3 extends over 18 amino acids. Unmatched junction bases numbered 12, after V lost 0 bases and J lost 1 base. As DNA, the CDR3 is TGCAGCGTTGAAGATTGGTCTAGCGGGAGCATGGCTTCCTACGAGCAGTACTTC. This codes for CSVEDWSSGSMASYEQYF.

The chain couples TRBV7-3 to TRBJ1-2; possible D gene TRBD1, 6 bases. Germline V gene sequence: CDR1 SGHTA, CDR2 FQGTGA. CDR3 length: 15 residues. Trimming stripped 1 base from V and 4 bases from J, with 13 bases between. CDR3 coding DNA: TGTGCCAGCAGCTTAAACTCAGGACAGCGCTATGGCTACACCTTC. It specifies CASSLNSGQRYGYTF.